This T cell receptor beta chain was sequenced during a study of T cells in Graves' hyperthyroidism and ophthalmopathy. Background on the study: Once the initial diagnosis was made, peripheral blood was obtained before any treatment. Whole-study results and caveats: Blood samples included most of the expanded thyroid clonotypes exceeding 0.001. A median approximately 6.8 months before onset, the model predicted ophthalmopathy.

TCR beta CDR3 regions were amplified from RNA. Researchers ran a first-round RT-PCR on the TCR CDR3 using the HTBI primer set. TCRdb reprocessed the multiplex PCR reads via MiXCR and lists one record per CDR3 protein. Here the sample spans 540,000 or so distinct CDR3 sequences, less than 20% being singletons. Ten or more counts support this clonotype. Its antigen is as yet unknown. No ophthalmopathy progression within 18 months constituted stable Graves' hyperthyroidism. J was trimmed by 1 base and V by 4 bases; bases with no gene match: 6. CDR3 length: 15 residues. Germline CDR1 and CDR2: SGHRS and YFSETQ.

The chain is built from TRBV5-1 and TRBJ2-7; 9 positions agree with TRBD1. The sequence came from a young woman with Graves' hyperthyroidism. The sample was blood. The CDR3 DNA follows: TGCGCCAGCAGCCACCGGGACAGGGAGTCCTACGAGCAGTACTTC. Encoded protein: CASSHRDRESYEQYF.